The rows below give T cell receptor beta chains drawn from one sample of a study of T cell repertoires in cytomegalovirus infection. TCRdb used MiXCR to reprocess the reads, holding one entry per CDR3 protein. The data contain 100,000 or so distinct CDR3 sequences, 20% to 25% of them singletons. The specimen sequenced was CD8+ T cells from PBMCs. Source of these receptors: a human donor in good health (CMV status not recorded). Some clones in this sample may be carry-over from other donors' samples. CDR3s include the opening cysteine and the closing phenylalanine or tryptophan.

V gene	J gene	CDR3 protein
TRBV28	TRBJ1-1	CASSLSGDTEAFF
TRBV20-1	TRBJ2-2	CSARDLGTGDTGELFF
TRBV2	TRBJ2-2	CASSETRKGGIGELFF
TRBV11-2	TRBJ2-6	CASSFQKGQGSAGANVLTF
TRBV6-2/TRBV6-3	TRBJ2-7	CASSYSNEQYF
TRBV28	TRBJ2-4	CASSPMGRPGWKNIQYF
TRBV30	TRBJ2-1	CAWRPLAYNEQFF
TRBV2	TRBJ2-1	CASSASGGAYNEQFF
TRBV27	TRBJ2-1	CASSVTAYNEQFF
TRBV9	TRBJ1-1	CASSPRLEKLNTEAFF
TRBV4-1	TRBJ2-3	CATHQVREGREDTQYF